Detailed here is one T cell receptor beta chain. The antigen remains undetermined. These data come from a study of blood T cells in healthy people across ages. General observations from the study: Across the age range, TCR beta diversity per million T cells fell in a roughly linear way.

The CDR3 consists of 11 residues. The V and J ends lost 5 bases and 5 bases respectively, with 10 bases between them. Germline V lookup: CDR1 SQVTM, CDR2 ANQGSEA. Primed by a sample-barcoded 5' primer and a J-beta primer mix, a second PCR proceeded for roughly 7 to 12 cycles. Via MiXCR, TCRdb re-called the 5' RACE reads, giving one row per CDR3 protein. The sample has 750,000 to 950,000 distinct CDR3 sequences; about 27% are singletons. This sample was also put to use in a study of T cells of mothers and their children.

Sequenced sample: blood. This TCR came from a woman in her thirties or forties in good health. V gene TRBV29-1 combines with J gene TRBJ2-7; either TRBD1 or TRBD2 may fit D (5 bases each). DNA for the CDR3: TGCAGCGTTTCCGGGGCTAACGAGCAGTACTTC. Translating it yields CSVSGANEQYF.